The rows below give T cell receptor beta chains drawn from one sample of a study of a mutant IDH1 vaccine in newly diagnosed glioma. Sequencing used immunoSEQ multiplex PCR; TCRdb keeps in-frame clones, though not all of them. This sample carries over 45,000 clones, about 86% of them seen once, and the ten largest clones take nearly 7.5%. Antigen specificity for these receptors is unknown. The specimen comprised PBMCs, sampled from a glioma patient whose treatment included an IDH1 peptide vaccine. Source of these receptors: a woman between 45 and 60 years old with glioma. Each CDR3 is given with its conserved first and last residue. A D gene is named only where the DNA matches it firmly. Clone size is not always given. Where it is, it says once, few, many or a class for expanded clones.

cdr3_aa,cdr3_nt,d_call,v_call,j_call,clone_size
CASSSRTGLSYF,TGTGCCAGCAGCTCCCGGACAGGGCTTTCGTATTTT,TRBD1,TRBV5-6,TRBJ1-3,few
CASAKQGNEQFF,TGTGCCAGCGCAAAACAGGGCAATGAGCAGTTCTTC,.,TRBV6-1,TRBJ2-1,.
CASSHRVGEAFF,TGCGCCAGCAGCCATCGGGTTGGGGAAGCTTTCTTT,.,TRBV4-1,TRBJ1-1,few
CASSLEWGSNQPQHF,TGTGCCAGCAGCTTAGAGTGGGGCAGCAATCAGCCCCAGCATTTT,.,TRBV7-9,TRBJ1-5,.
CASSLEQSYEQYF,TGTGCCAGCAGCTTAGAACAGTCCTACGAGCAGTACTTC,.,TRBV7-2,TRBJ2-7,few
CASSTPHTGNTIYF,TGTGCCAGCAGCACCCCGCACACTGGAAACACCATATATTTT,.,TRBV6-5,TRBJ1-3,.
CSVVRGNEQFF,TGCAGCGTCGTCCGTGGCAATGAGCAGTTCTTC,.,TRBV29-1,TRBJ2-1,.
CASRNSGTGRSEQYF,TGTGCCAGCAGGAACTCCGGGACAGGGCGAAGTGAGCAGTACTTC,TRBD1,TRBV6-1,TRBJ2-7,once
CARRLSGQKPEAFF,TGTGCCAGAAGACTCTCGGGACAAAAGCCTGAAGCTTTCTTT,.,TRBV5-3,TRBJ1-1,.
CASGQYSYNSPLHF,TGTGCCAGCGGGCAATATTCCTATAATTCACCCCTCCACTTT,.,TRBV7-9,TRBJ1-6,.
CAWRGGGDTEAFF,TGTGCCTGGAGAGGGGGGGGAGACACTGAAGCTTTCTTT,.,TRBV30,TRBJ1-1,few
CASSQNRLGDTIYF,TGTGCCAGCAGCCAAAATAGACTTGGGGACACCATATATTTT,.,TRBV4-2,TRBJ1-3,.
CASSVTGDRGTDTQYF,TGTGCCAGCAGCGTTACAGGGGATAGGGGCACAGATACGCAGTATTTT,TRBD1,TRBV9,TRBJ2-3,.
CASSLGTGGAGSPLHF,TGTGCCAGCAGCTTGGGGACAGGGGGCGCCGGGTCACCCCTCCACTTT,TRBD1,TRBV5-6,TRBJ1-6,.
CAWSAGTGELFF,TGTGCCTGGAGTGCGGGGACCGGGGAGCTGTTTTTT,.,TRBV30,TRBJ2-2,.
CASSSGQPNTEAFF,TGTGCCAGCAGCTCGGGACAACCGAACACTGAAGCTTTCTTT,.,TRBV28,TRBJ1-1,.
CASSLTSRGRYEQYF,TGTGCCAGCAGTTTGACAAGCAGAGGACGCTACGAGCAGTACTTC,.,TRBV13,TRBJ2-7,.
CASSQVSRTGNTEAFF,TGCGCCAGCAGCCAAGTTAGTAGGACAGGGAACACTGAAGCTTTCTTT,TRBD1,TRBV4-1,TRBJ1-1,.
CASSFTGSGANEQYF,TGTGCCAGCAGCTTTACAGGGTCGGGGGCAAACGAGCAGTACTTC,.,TRBV11-3,TRBJ2-7,.
CASRGQSRGYTF,TGTGCCAGCAGGGGACAGTCTCGAGGCTACACCTTC,TRBD1,TRBV6-5,TRBJ1-2,.